The entry that follows covers one T cell receptor beta chain sequence. The antigen remains unidentified. The data originate from a study of cytomegalovirus exposure and HLA in healthy donors. General study results and limits: Highly shared sequence variants in one cluster were likely a sequencing artifact. Serostatus for CMV was the only available immune exposure information. The study flagged some 170 TCR beta chains as cytomegalovirus-associated. The authors excluded some V segments, including TRBV6-2 and TRBV6-3, as indistinguishable.

This CDR3 comprises 17 residues. Germline CDR1 reads SNHLY; CDR2 reads FYNNEI. Trimming removed 4 bases from V and 3 bases from J, with 19 bases in between. The PCR employed 60 Vbeta primers together with 13 Jbeta primers. The table came from immunoSEQ multiplex PCR; TCRdb's copy has only in-frame clones and leaves some out. This table holds approximately 150,000 clones, about two thirds found once. The source is a man aged 25 to 40 in good health and CMV-seropositive. Sample: PBMCs. The rearrangement joins TRBV2 to TRBJ2-4; D perhaps matches TRBD2 (6 bases). The CDR3 DNA sequence: TGTGCCAGCAGTGGTTTCGTTAGCGGACCCCTCAAAAACATTCAGTACTTC. Protein: CASSGFVSGPLKNIQYF.